This entry lists 29 T cell receptor beta chains sequenced from one sample in a study of T cell responses to AZD1222 COVID-19 vaccine. Assay: immunoSEQ multiplex PCR; the TCRdb copy retains only in-frame clones and omits some. The sample consists of about 150,000 clones, around nine tenths of them appearing once. Sequences were derived from peripheral blood, sampled on day 0 of AZD1222 vaccination. Receptors originate from an adult in good health.

The chain recombines TRBV7-9 with TRBJ1-3; D is unclear. The V end lost 5 bases, the J end lost 4 bases, and 9 bases lay between the germline ends. This CDR3 spans 13 amino acids. Per germline, CDR1 SEHNR and CDR2 FQNEAQ (reference sequence). Here the CDR3 DNA reads TGTGCCAGCAGCGCGCAAGAAGGAAACACCATATATTTT. The encoded protein is CASSAQEGNTIYF. The full variable domain, in which reference TRBV7-9 and TRBJ1-3 provide the parts outside the CDR3, is DTGVSQNPRHKITKRGQNVTFRCDPISEHNRLYWYRQTLGQGPEFLTYFQNEAQLEKSRLLSDRFSAERPKGSFSTLEIQRTEQGDSAMYLCASSAQEGNTIYFGEGSWLTVV.

This clone was detected ten times or more. CDR3 residues: CATSLRSRGPNTEAFF. In DNA form, the CDR3 reads TGTGCCACCAGCCTGCGCAGCAGGGGGCCGAACACTGAAGCTTTCTTT. This chain links TRBV24-1 with TRBJ1-1; TRBD1 agrees at 8 bases. Per germline, CDR1 KGHDR and CDR2 SFDVKD. J lost 1 base, V lost 7 bases, and 10 bases had no gene match. The CDR3 covers 16 residues.

The V call is TRBV7-8, the J call TRBJ2-7; no definite D call. Trimming removed 8 bases at V and 4 bases at J, with 18 bases between. The germline V gene has CDR1 SGHVS and CDR2 FQNEAQ. This CDR3 contains 14 residues. The CDR3 reads CASASVSQTYEQYF. The CDR3 DNA reads as TGTGCCAGCGCCTCGGTCTCCCAAACTTACGAGCAGTACTTC.

The chain joins TRBV20-1 to TRBJ2-7; D uncertain. With 1 base removed from V and 7 bases from J, the gap between germline ends came to 8 bases. The CDR3 is 11 amino acids. From germline, CDR1 is DFQATT and CDR2 SNEGSKA (reference sequence). This chain's CDR3 is CSARVATEQYF. The CDR3 DNA sequence: TGCAGTGCTAGAGTGGCGACAGAGCAGTACTTC.

This chain joins TRBV19 and TRBJ2-5, with 7 bases aligning to TRBD1. Germline trimming cut 6 bases from V and 5 bases from J; bases unmatched to any gene: 0. Germline values: CDR1 LNHDA, CDR2 SQIVND (reference sequence). CDR3 length: 11 residues. The CDR3 region is CASRDRETQYF. CDR3 sequence (DNA): TGTGCCAGTAGGGACAGGGAGACCCAGTACTTC.

The chain has TRBV7-8 and TRBJ2-2, with 8 nucleotides matching TRBD2. The V segment lost 3 bases and the J segment 1 base; nucleotides outside the gene matches: 16. Germline CDR1 reads SGHVS; CDR2 reads FQNEAQ. This CDR3 region has 20 residues. The CDR3 nucleotides read TGTGCCAGCAGCTTTTCCGTCCAGCGGGGGCCCAGCTGGAACACCGGGGAGCTGTTTTTT. It specifies CASSFSVQRGPSWNTGELFF. Drawing the rest from reference TRBV7-8 and TRBJ2-2, the complete variable domain is GAGVSQSPRYKVAKRGQDVALRCDPISGHVSLFWYQQALGQGPEFLTYFQNEAQLDKSGLPSDRFFAERPEGSVSTLKIQRTQQEDSAVYLCASSFSVQRGPSWNTGELFFGEGSRLTVL.

The rearrangement uses TRBV7-2 and TRBJ1-5; tentatively, D is TRBD1 (6 bases). The germline V gene has CDR1 SGHTA and CDR2 FQGNSA. The CDR3 runs to 15 residues. With 4 bases removed from V and 4 bases from J, the gap between germline ends came to 14 bases. The DNA of the CDR3 is TGTGCCAGCAGCTCTAGACAGGCGGAAAATCAGCCCCAGCATTTT. It is translated as CASSSRQAENQPQHF.

This clone was counted many times. The chain carries TRBV7-2 and TRBJ1-5; 7 bases agree with TRBD1. V dropped 5 bases and J dropped 4; count of bases not matched to a gene: 8. The CDR3 loop spans 15 amino acids. CDR1 is SGHTA, CDR2 FQGNSA, per germline. The CDR3 DNA reads as TGTGCCAGCAGCCTCCGACAGGGAGGGAATCAGCCCCAGCATTTT. Translated, it gives CASSLRQGGNQPQHF.

This chain links TRBV2 with TRBJ2-1; the D call may be TRBD1 or TRBD2 (5 bases each). V dropped 4 bases and J dropped 1 base, with 11 bases sitting between them. The CDR3 extends over 15 amino acids. Looked up from germline, CDR1 is SNHLY and CDR2 is FYNNEI. This chain's CDR3 is CASSVVGGSYNEQFF. CDR3 coding DNA: TGTGCCAGCAGTGTAGTTGGGGGATCCTACAATGAGCAGTTCTTC.

The chain is built from TRBV5-4 and TRBJ1-1; no firm D call. The CDR3 length is 15 residues. Germline assignment: CDR1 SGHNT and CDR2 YYREEE (reference sequence). V was clipped by 2 bases and J by 3 bases, with 14 bases between them. The DNA of the CDR3 is TGTGCCAGCAGCTTCTTTGCGGGTGGGGACACTGAAGCTTTCTTT. Its translation: CASSFFAGGDTEAFF.

The chain carries TRBV11-3 and TRBJ1-1; 7 nucleotides line up with TRBD1. The J segment lost 0 bases and the V segment lost 6 bases, leaving 1 base of the junction unmatched. CDR1 and CDR2 (germline): SGHNT, YENEEA. The CDR3 contains 13 residues. As DNA, the CDR3 is TGTGCCAGCAGGGGACAGATGAACACTGAAGCTTTCTTT. Protein sequence: CASRGQMNTEAFF.

This clone was counted a few times. The rearrangement links TRBV12-3 or TRBV12-4 to TRBJ2-1, with no clear D. V was trimmed by 4 bases and J by 6 bases, leaving 4 bases between them. The length of the CDR3 is 11 residues. The CDR3 DNA reads TGTGCCAGCAGTTCTTTCAATGAGCAGTTCTTC. The encoded protein is CASSSFNEQFF.

This clone was counted only a few times. V and J are TRBV3-1 (or the pseudogene TRBV3-2) and TRBJ1-4; no firm D call. The V end lost 1 base, the J end lost 5 bases, and 8 bases lay between the germline ends. The length of the CDR3 is 14 residues. Germline V lookup: CDR1 LGHDT, CDR2 YNNKEL (reference sequence). The CDR3 is CASSQGYRNEKLFF. DNA for the CDR3: TGTGCCAGCAGCCAAGGGTACAGAAATGAAAAACTGTTTTTT.

The chain combines TRBV19 with TRBJ1-2, with D possibly TRBD1 on 6 matching bases. The germline V and J ends were trimmed by 7 bases and 5 bases, with 11 bases remaining between them. CDR3 length: 12 amino acids. Looked up from germline, CDR1 is LNHDA and CDR2 is SQIVND (reference sequence). Here the CDR3 DNA reads TGTGCCAGTATGGTGGGGGCTTATGGCTACACCTTC. Protein: CASMVGAYGYTF.

The chain employs TRBV18 and TRBJ1-5; D unresolved. Trimming stripped 5 bases from V and 9 bases from J, with 11 bases between. Looked up from germline, CDR1 is KGHSH and CDR2 is LQKENI. This CDR3 is built from 12 residues. Here the CDR3 DNA reads TGTGCCAGCTCATCGACGGGATTGCCCCAGCATTTT. Protein sequence: CASSSTGLPQHF.

J is TRBJ2-2 and V is TRBV9; 8 positions agree with TRBD1. Germline loops: CDR1 SGDLS, CDR2 YYNGEE. V was pared by 4 bases and J by 6 bases, with 8 bases of the junction left unmatched. The CDR3 totals 15 residues. Here the CDR3 DNA reads TGTGCCAGCAGCCCACAGGGGGTCAATGCCGGGGAGCTGTTTTTT. It yields the protein CASSPQGVNAGELFF.

The V gene is TRBV11-2, the J gene TRBJ2-7; D might be TRBD1 (6 bases). The CDR3 contains 16 residues. Per germline, CDR1 SGHAT and CDR2 FQNNGV. The V and J ends lost 5 bases and 1 base respectively, with 18 bases between them. The CDR3 reads CASSTRGRGPSYEQYF. In DNA, the CDR3 is TGTGCCAGCAGCACCCGCGGCAGGGGTCCATCCTACGAGCAGTACTTC. Variable domain in full (rest from reference TRBV11-2 and TRBJ2-7): EAGVAQSPRYKIIEKRQSVAFWCNPISGHATLYWYQQILGQGPKLLIQFQNNGVVDDSQLPKDRFSAERLKGVDSTLKIQPAKLEDSAVYLCASSTRGRGPSYEQYFGPGTRLTVT.

The J gene is TRBJ1-2, the V gene TRBV5-1; perhaps TRBD1 as D (6 bases). The germline V gene has CDR1 SGHRS and CDR2 YFSETQ. This CDR3 is 14 amino acids long. Trimming took 2 bases from V and 5 from J, leaving 13 bases between them. The CDR3 loop is CASSLGRGNYGYTF. The CDR3 DNA sequence: TGCGCCAGCAGCTTAGGCAGGGGAAATTATGGCTACACCTTC.

This clone has just one count. The J gene is TRBJ1-6, the V gene TRBV30; tentatively, D is TRBD1 (6 bases). Trimming removed 4 bases from V and 1 base from J, with 14 bases in between. Per the germline V gene, CDR1 is GTSNPN and CDR2 is SVGIG (reference sequence). The CDR3 consists of 16 residues. For the CDR3, the DNA is TGTGCCTGGATAGGGGGTGGTGGGTCCTATAATTCACCCCTCCACTTT. As protein: CAWIGGGGSYNSPLHF.

The J gene is TRBJ2-7, the V gene TRBV6-5; 9 positions agree with TRBD2. V shed 0 bases and J 5 bases; nucleotides not matched to a gene: 8. Germline V gives CDR1 MNHEY, CDR2 SVGAGI. There are 16 residues in the CDR3. The CDR3 region is CASSYSGVSGSNEQYF. CDR3 DNA: TGTGCCAGCAGTTACTCGGGGGTTAGCGGGAGCAACGAGCAGTACTTC.

The chain couples TRBV7-9 to TRBJ2-3; possible D gene TRBD1, 5 bases. V gave up 3 bases and J gave up 5 bases, with 12 bases separating them. There are 14 residues in the CDR3. Looked up from germline, CDR1 is SEHNR and CDR2 is FQNEAQ (reference sequence). CDR3 protein: CASSLGQSGDTQYF. CDR3 coding DNA: TGTGCCAGCAGCTTGGGGCAATCGGGAGATACGCAGTATTTT.

In this sample, this clone turned up once. The V gene is TRBV3-1 (or the pseudogene TRBV3-2), the J gene TRBJ1-1, with D uncertain. Per the germline V gene, CDR1 is LGHDT and CDR2 is YNNKEL (reference sequence). The length of the CDR3 is 15 residues. Trimming stripped 4 bases from V and 0 bases from J, with 12 bases between. CDR3 coding DNA: TGTGCCAGCAGCCTGTGCATCCCCATGAACACTGAAGCTTTCTTT. It codes for CASSLCIPMNTEAFF.

The rearrangement joins TRBV2 to TRBJ2-7; D possibly corresponds to TRBD2 (6 bases). CDR1 is SNHLY and CDR2 is FYNNEI in the germline V gene. The V end lost 2 bases, the J end lost 2 bases, and 10 bases lay between the germline ends. The CDR3 has 14 residues. CDR3 in DNA: TGTGCCAGCAGTGAATTACTAGCTCCCTACGAGCAGTACTTC. This gives the protein CASSELLAPYEQYF.

The CDR3 protein is CASSLTGDQPQHF. CDR3 sequence (DNA): TGTGCCAGCAGTTTAACCGGGGATCAGCCCCAGCATTTT. The chain joins TRBV12-3 or TRBV12-4 to TRBJ1-5; no firm D call. Trimming removed 2 bases at V and 5 bases at J, with 7 bases between. The CDR3 is 13 amino acids.

This clone was seen a few times. The chain is built from TRBV24-1 and TRBJ1-5; 9 positions match TRBD1. In germline, CDR1 is KGHDR, CDR2 SFDVKD. There are 16 residues in the CDR3. V lost 4 bases to trimming and J lost 7 bases; unmatched junction nucleotides: 10. The CDR3 nucleotides read TGTGCCACCAGTGACACTACAGGGGGCATTTGGCAGCCCCAGCATTTT. This codes for CATSDTTGGIWQPQHF.

The chain is built from TRBV10-3 and TRBJ1-1; D call uncertain. CDR1 and CDR2 (germline): ENHRY, SYGVKD. The CDR3 consists of 14 residues. V gave up 2 bases and J gave up 3 bases, with 10 bases separating them. DNA of the CDR3: TGTGCCATCAGTGAGGCCGAAAGACACACTGAAGCTTTCTTT. It translates to CAISEAERHTEAFF.

This chain links TRBV23-1 with TRBJ2-2; TRBD1 agrees at 7 bases. TRBV23-1 is noted as an ORF with a role that remains uncertain. CDR3 length: 15 amino acids. The ends lost 0 bases at V and 4 bases at J; junction bases unmatched: 2. The CDR3 DNA reads as TGCGCCAGCAGTCAATCGACAGGGCTCACCGGGGAGCTGTTTTTT. Translating gives CASSQSTGLTGELFF.

The J gene is TRBJ1-6, the V gene TRBV7-9, with 7 bases that match TRBD1. Germline values: CDR1 SEHNR, CDR2 FQNEAQ (reference sequence). V trimming: 8 bases; J trimming: 12 bases; junction bases outside the gene matches: 19. This CDR3 has 16 amino acids. CDR3 residues: CASGPFVGTDSIPLHF. CDR3 in DNA: TGTGCCAGCGGACCCTTTGTAGGGACAGACTCTATACCCCTCCACTTT.

The rearrangement uses TRBV7-6 and TRBJ1-1; D possibly corresponds to TRBD1 (5 bases). CDR1 and CDR2 from the germline V gene are SGHVS and FNYEAQ. The CDR3 is 15 residues long. Trimming removed 5 bases from V and 3 bases from J, with 16 bases in between. CDR3 loop: CASSRTGRGDTEAFF. The CDR3 bases are TGTGCCAGCAGCCGGACGGGGAGGGGTGACACTGAAGCTTTCTTT.